These 13 T cell receptor beta chains were all obtained from the same sample, sequenced in a study of blood T cells in healthy people across ages. PCR was performed a second time for about 7 to 11 cycles using a sample-barcoded 5' primer and a J-beta primer mix. A single record per CDR3 protein comes from TCRdb applying MiXCR to the 5' RACE reads. The sample holds 800,000 or so distinct CDR3 sequences, roughly 25% seen once. Another study also made use of these data, one on T cells of mothers and their children.

The sequenced sample consisted of blood. The receptors were sampled from a boy aged 5-17 years in good health.

This clonotype was seen only a few times. The V call is TRBV4-3, the J call TRBJ2-7; 8 bases fit TRBD1. CDR1 LGHNA and CDR2 YSLEER come from the germline V gene. This CDR3 contains 15 residues. V lost 4 bases to trimming and J lost 3 bases; unmatched junction nucleotides: 8. CDR3 residues: CASSRNRTGYYEQYF. In nucleotides, the CDR3 is TGCGCCAGCAGCCGAAATAGGACAGGGTACTACGAGCAGTACTTC.

This clonotype was detected only a few times. CDR3 region: CASGRLAGVRLTYEQYF. CDR3 sequence (DNA): TGTGCCAGCGGAAGACTAGCGGGAGTAAGATTGACCTACGAGCAGTACTTC. The chain couples TRBV2 to TRBJ2-7, with TRBD2 identical over 12 bases. Germline assignment: CDR1 SNHLY and CDR2 FYNNEI. The CDR3 spans 17 residues. J was trimmed by 2 bases and V by 8 bases; bases with no gene match: 13.

This clonotype was observed a few times. The chain has TRBV12-3 or TRBV12-4 and TRBJ2-2; 8 positions match TRBD1. The junction had 6 bases not matched to a gene; V was cut back by 5 bases and J by 4 bases. The CDR3 extends over 15 amino acids. The DNA of the CDR3 is TGTGCCAGCAGTGCCAGGGGGCGAGGCACCGGGGAGCTGTTTTTT. Encoded protein: CASSARGRGTGELFF.

The chain has TRBV7-6 and TRBJ2-7; D is uncertain. The CDR3 covers 15 residues. Germline V lookup: CDR1 SGHVS, CDR2 FNYEAQ. Trimming cost V 1 base and J 2 bases, with 12 bases left between them. The CDR3 coding sequence is TGTGCCAGCAGCTTAGGTGCCAGCCCGACCTACGAGCAGTACTTC. Translation gives CASSLGASPTYEQYF.

The V and J genes are TRBV4-1 and TRBJ2-6; D not certain. Trimming took off 1 base at V and 0 bases at J, with 7 bases between the two ends. This CDR3 comprises 16 residues. Germline V gene lookup returns CDR1 MGHRA and CDR2 YSYEKL. The CDR3 sequence: CASSQGRNSGANVLTF. In nucleotides, the CDR3 is TGCGCCAGCAGCCAAGGACGGAACTCTGGGGCCAACGTCCTGACTTTC.

V gene TRBV20-1 combines with J gene TRBJ1-5, with D unclear. V dropped 0 bases and J dropped 6 bases, with 6 bases sitting between them. The CDR3 totals 12 residues. The germline V gene encodes CDR1 DFQATT and CDR2 SNEGSKA (reference sequence). The CDR3 DNA follows: TGCAGTGCTAGAGAACGGGTTCAGCCCCAGCATTTT. Its translation: CSARERVQPQHF.

This clonotype was found a few times. This chain's CDR3 is CSVDDVGEDEKLFF. CDR3 coding DNA: TGCAGCGTTGATGATGTAGGGGAGGATGAAAAACTGTTTTTT. The chain combines TRBV29-1 with TRBJ1-4; D is perhaps TRBD1 (5 bases). The CDR3 length is 14 residues. In germline, CDR1 is SQVTM, CDR2 ANQGSEA. Trimming stripped 3 bases from V and 6 bases from J, with 14 bases between.

This chain connects TRBV12-3 or TRBV12-4 to TRBJ1-5; unclear D gene. Trimming removed 1 base from V and 2 bases from J, with 9 bases in between. The length of the CDR3 is 15 residues. The CDR3 nucleotides are TGTGCCAGCAGTTTAGGGGTTCGGGGCAATCAGCCCCAGCATTTT. This sequence encodes CASSLGVRGNQPQHF.

This chain joins TRBV18 and TRBJ1-4; D remains ambiguous. The CDR3 totals 15 residues. With 2 bases removed from V and 8 bases from J, the gap between germline ends came to 15 bases. Germline V CDR1 and CDR2: KGHSH, LQKENI. CDR3 in DNA: TGTGCCAGCTCACCAGGGGAGGGAATCTCGGAAAAACTGTTTTTT. This encodes CASSPGEGISEKLFF.

This chain links TRBV4-1 with TRBJ2-7; no reliable D call. CDR1 is MGHRA and CDR2 is YSYEKL in the germline V gene. The CDR3 runs 13 residues. V was shortened by 6 bases and J by 2 bases, with 11 bases between the two germline ends. The CDR3 sequence is CASSPDGAYEQYF. The CDR3, as DNA: TGCGCCAGCAGTCCGGACGGAGCCTACGAGCAGTACTTC.

This chain connects TRBV7-2 to TRBJ2-5; D may be TRBD2 (5 bases). Trimming left V 5 bases short and J 5 bases short, with 18 bases between. Germline V gene lookup returns CDR1 SGHTA and CDR2 FQGNSA. CDR3 length: 15 residues. The CDR3 is CASSLLAQAWETQYF. The CDR3 coding sequence is TGTGCCAGCAGCCTTTTAGCGCAGGCTTGGGAGACCCAGTACTTC. The full variable domain, with the rest looked up from reference TRBV7-2 and TRBJ2-5, is GAGVSQSPSNKVTEKGKDVELRCDPISGHTALYWYRQSLGQGLEFLIYFQGNSAPDKSGLPSDRFSAERTGGSVSTLTIQRTQQEDSAVYLCASSLLAQAWETQYFGPGTRLLVL.

The chain employs TRBV14 and TRBJ2-5; D is perhaps TRBD1 (6 bases). Germline CDR1 and CDR2: SGHDN and FVKESK. The CDR3 is 15 amino acids. Trimming removed 5 bases from V and 1 base from J, with 14 bases in between. CDR3 sequence (DNA): TGTGCCAGCAGCGTCCCGACAGGTATCCAAGAGACCCAGTACTTC. It is translated as CASSVPTGIQETQYF.

This clonotype was detected a few times. The gene calls are TRBV7-2 and TRBJ2-1; 8 bases agree with TRBD2. The CDR3 totals 15 residues. V shed 6 bases and J 4 bases; nucleotides not matched to a gene: 8. CDR1 is SGHTA, CDR2 FQGNSA, per germline. CDR3 sequence (DNA): TGTGCCAGCAGGGTAGCGGGGAGCCCTTACAATGAGCAGTTCTTC. The encoded protein is CASRVAGSPYNEQFF.